This TCR beta chain appears in the sequencing data of a study of response to subunit inactivated influenza vaccine. MiXCR, applied by TCRdb to the RT-PCR reads, yields one record per CDR3 protein. Here the sample spans roughly 160,000 distinct CDR3 sequences, over 8.5% being singletons. CDR1 and CDR2 (germline): LGHNA, YSLEER. Losses at the gene ends were 0 bases for V and 4 bases for J; bases not matched to a gene: 4. The CDR3 has 15 amino acids. Study conclusions and caveats: Authors suggested seasonal influenza vaccinations each recruit few new T cells.

Ten or more counts support this clonotype. Its antigen remains unknown. The material was CD8+ T cells sorted from PBMCs, obtained less than 30 months after vaccination. The chain links TRBV4-3 to TRBJ2-3; 7 nucleotides line up with TRBD2. The TCR originated in a man aged 45-69 years who received an inactivated influenza vaccine. CDR3 protein: CASSQDREDADTQYF. The CDR3 region has the DNA TGCGCCAGCAGCCAAGATCGGGAGGACGCAGATACGCAGTATTTT.